This TCR beta chain is drawn from a study of cytomegalovirus exposure and HLA in healthy donors. Study-wide results and limits: The authors enumerated 164 TCR beta chains as linked to cytomegalovirus. Later analysis found that TCR beta chains associated with HLA were more clonally expanded than other, equally common chains. Fewer N-insertions (relative to the approximately 700-donor mean) were reportedly seen in an Asian-associated ancestry cluster in a later analysis. HLA alleles were associated with some 16,000 TCR beta sequences in a later analysis at 0.05 false discovery rate.

Losses at the gene ends were 10 bases for V and 6 bases for J; bases not matched to a gene: 2. This CDR3 contains 13 residues. Germline V gives CDR1 MNHNS, CDR2 SASEGT. The PCR had 60 Vbeta and 13 Jbeta primers. TCRdb keeps only in-frame clones here, not all; method: immunoSEQ multiplex PCR. This table has some 120,000 clones, approximately 80% appearing once. This clone has more than one count but fewer than ten. The antigen remains unidentified. The sample comprised PBMCs. The receptor comes from a man aged 18-30 years in good health and CMV-seropositive. This sequence joins TRBV6-1 and TRBJ2-1; 14 nucleotides agree with TRBD2. The CDR3 spells CAIGLAGGNEQFF. For the CDR3, the DNA is TGTGCCATCGGACTAGCGGGGGGCAATGAGCAGTTCTTC.